Each of the 20 T cell receptor beta chains below was sequenced from the same sample in a study of vaccination and CD4 T cells after COVID-19. The Oncomine TCR Beta short-read assay was what sequenced the DNA obtained from cultured CD4+ T cells. TCRdb re-analysed the PCR reads in MiXCR, keeping a single row per CDR3 protein. The sample has about 1,500 distinct CDR3 sequences; 70% to 80% are singletons. Their cognate antigens are unknown. The treatment is: roughly 10-day PBMC culture with coronavirus spike peptide pools or control peptides (ViraFEST assay). Specimen: CD4+ T cells from blood, cultured in vitro, collected after SARS-CoV-2 vaccination. The origin of the receptors is a human donor who had recovered from COVID-19.

The J gene is TRBJ2-7, the V gene TRBV6-1, with 9 bases that match TRBD1. The CDR3 covers 15 residues. V shed 3 bases and J 2 bases; nucleotides not matched to a gene: 5. The germline V gene encodes CDR1 MNHNS and CDR2 SASEGT. The CDR3 bases are TGTGCCAGCAGTGACCCCCGACAGGGGGCCTACGAGCAGTACTTC. It codes for CASSDPRQGAYEQYF.

This clonotype was observed a handful of times. V is TRBV19 and J is TRBJ2-3; 9 positions match TRBD1. CDR1 and CDR2 from the germline V gene are LNHDA and SQIVND (reference sequence). With V trimmed by 4 bases and J by 2 bases, 4 bases remained unmatched. This CDR3 spans 15 amino acids. Here the CDR3 reads CASSTRQGVTDTQYF. The CDR3 region has the DNA TGTGCCAGTAGTACCCGACAGGGGGTCACAGATACGCAGTATTTT.

The V gene is TRBV27, the J gene TRBJ1-6; perhaps TRBD1 as D (6 bases). The CDR3 is made up of 12 amino acids. CDR1 MNHEY and CDR2 SMNVEV come from the germline V gene (reference sequence). CDR3 in DNA: TGTACGGCCGGGACAAGAGATTCACCCCTCCACTTT. Translated: CTAGTRDSPLHF.

This rearrangement joins TRBV4-1 to TRBJ2-7; D gene uncertain. Between the trimmed V and J ends, which lost 3 bases and 4 bases, there was a span of 10 bases. The CDR3 covers 13 residues. The germline CDR1 and CDR2 sequences are MGHRA and YSYEKL. The CDR3 DNA reads TGCGCCAGCAGCCACACCGCAGGTTACGAGCAGTACTTC. Residues: CASSHTAGYEQYF.

This chain joins TRBV6-1 and TRBJ2-7; D uncertain. Germline CDR1 reads MNHNS; CDR2 reads SASEGT. This CDR3 is 18 amino acids long. V lost 6 bases and J 3 bases, leaving 27 bases between the germline ends. CDR3 residues: CASRPLPPSGGPVYEQYF. Here the CDR3 DNA reads TGTGCCAGCAGACCCCTTCCCCCCTCGGGTGGCCCCGTCTACGAGCAGTACTTC.

This clonotype is categorized as large. The chain combines TRBV6-5 with TRBJ2-6; 11 bases are shared with TRBD2. CDR3 length: 18 amino acids. Per the germline V gene, CDR1 is MNHEY and CDR2 is SVGAGI. J was trimmed by 7 bases and V by 2 bases; bases with no gene match: 10. Here the CDR3 DNA reads TGTGCCAGCAGTTACGGTAGCGGGAGGGCCTTGGGAGCCAACGTCCTGACTTTC. Its protein is CASSYGSGRALGANVLTF.

The J gene is TRBJ2-5, the V gene TRBV29-1; tentatively, D is TRBD1 or TRBD2 (6 bases each). Deletions cut 6 bases from V and 12 bases from J, with 14 bases between. The length of the CDR3 is 10 residues. The germline V gene encodes CDR1 SQVTM and CDR2 ANQGSEA. CDR3 loop: CSVRSGGEYF. CDR3 nucleotides: TGCAGCGTCCGCTCCGGGGGCGAGTACTTC.

V is TRBV9 and J is TRBJ1-1; 7 nucleotides line up with TRBD1. The CDR3 covers 14 residues. The trim removed 0 bases at V and 1 base at J, leaving 0 bases unmatched. Germline CDR1 and CDR2: SGDLS and YYNGEE. The CDR3 reads CASSVEGANTEAFF. DNA for the CDR3: TGTGCCAGCAGCGTAGAGGGGGCGAACACTGAAGCTTTCTTT.

The chain is built from TRBV27 and TRBJ1-2; D uncertain. The V gene lost 3 bases and the J gene lost 1 base, with 9 bases spanning the gap. CDR1 is MNHEY, CDR2 SMNVEV, per germline (reference sequence). The CDR3 runs to 14 residues. CDR3 loop: CASSFRGGNYGYTF. The CDR3 region has the DNA TGTGCCAGCAGTTTCCGCGGTGGTAACTATGGCTACACCTTC.

The table lists this clonotype with a few counts. The rearrangement joins TRBV19 to TRBJ1-6; 7 nucleotides agree with TRBD1. CDR1 is LNHDA, CDR2 SQIVND, per germline (reference sequence). V shed 3 bases, J shed 10 bases, and the junction held 12 bases outside the gene matches. The CDR3 sequence is 16 residues long. CDR3 in DNA: TGTGCCAGTAGTATTGACCCGGGCAGGGGGTACTCACCCCTCCACTTT. It is translated as CASSIDPGRGYSPLHF.

CDR3 protein: CASTTDRDYEQYF. Here the CDR3 DNA reads TGTGCCAGCACCACCGACAGGGACTACGAGCAGTACTTC. This chain links TRBV6-1 with TRBJ2-7, with 7 positions matching TRBD1. J gave up 3 bases and V 7 bases, and 6 bases lay outside the gene matches. Germline V CDR1 and CDR2: MNHNS, SASEGT. The CDR3 extends over 13 amino acids.

This clonotype is judged large. The chain carries TRBV6-1 and TRBJ2-7; D call uncertain. Germline V gene sequence: CDR1 MNHNS, CDR2 SASEGT. The CDR3 is 15 amino acids. The V end was cut by 7 bases, the J end by 0 bases, with 16 bases between. The CDR3 is CASINAGSSSYEQYF. The DNA for the CDR3 is TGTGCCAGCATTAACGCAGGTTCGAGCTCCTACGAGCAGTACTTC.

This clonotype was found a few times. The chain recombines TRBV10-3 with TRBJ2-2; 7 positions agree with TRBD2. The CDR3 contains 15 residues. The J segment lost 0 bases and the V segment lost 4 bases, leaving 2 bases of the junction unmatched. CDR1 and CDR2 from the germline V gene are ENHRY and SYGVKD. This CDR3 is CAISGEGTNTGELFF. The CDR3 bases are TGTGCCATCAGTGGGGAGGGAACGAACACCGGGGAGCTGTTTTTT.

The chain combines TRBV10-3 with TRBJ1-1; weak D call: TRBD1 (6 bases). This CDR3 has 13 amino acids. Germline CDR1 and CDR2: ENHRY and SYGVKD. Trimming pared 8 bases from V and 2 bases from J, leaving 12 bases between. CDR3 residues: CAIRLDSNTEAFF. The CDR3 nucleotides read TGTGCCATCCGATTGGACAGTAACACTGAAGCTTTCTTT.

Written as DNA, the CDR3 is TGCGCCAGCAGCCACTCCCGACAGGGGGCCGGGGAGACCCAGTACTTC. Protein product: CASSHSRQGAGETQYF. The chain uses TRBV5-1 and TRBJ2-5, with TRBD1 identical over 10 bases. V shed 4 bases and J 5 bases; nucleotides not matched to a gene: 11. The CDR3 contains 16 residues. In germline, CDR1 is SGHRS, CDR2 YFSETQ.

V usage is TRBV6-1 and J usage is TRBJ2-7, with 8 bases fitting TRBD2. V was clipped by 7 bases and J by 0 bases; unmatched bases: 5. The CDR3 loop spans 14 amino acids. Germline-derived CDR1 and CDR2 are MNHNS and SASEGT. The chain's CDR3 is CASMERGSSYEQYF. In DNA, the CDR3 is TGTGCCAGCATGGAGCGGGGGAGCTCCTACGAGCAGTACTTC.

This clonotype was seen a few times. The chain uses TRBV4-1 and TRBJ1-6; no clear D. The CDR3 spans 12 residues. Trimming took off 4 bases at V and 13 bases at J, with 11 bases between the two ends. Germline CDR1 is MGHRA and CDR2 is YSYEKL. CDR3 nucleotide sequence: TGCGCCAGCAGCCTCGGCGGGGTTCCCCTCCACTTT. Translated, it gives CASSLGGVPLHF.

The chain has TRBV12-3 or TRBV12-4 and TRBJ1-2; D not certain. This CDR3 is built from 12 residues. V dropped 2 bases and J dropped 5 bases, with 6 bases sitting between them. For the CDR3, the DNA is TGTGCCAGCAGTTTAAGGAGATATGGCTACACCTTC. It codes for CASSLRRYGYTF.

This clonotype was detected only once. The chain carries TRBV20-1 and TRBJ2-2; D may be TRBD2 (5 bases). The V end lost 1 base, the J end lost 0 bases, and 15 bases lay between the germline ends. The germline CDR1 and CDR2 sequences are DFQATT and SNEGSKA (reference sequence). The CDR3 covers 17 residues. DNA for the CDR3: TGCAGTGCTAGAGTTTTCGGAGGCCGGCCGAACACCGGGGAGCTGTTTTTT. Encoded protein: CSARVFGGRPNTGELFF.

This clonotype is categorized as large. The rearrangement joins TRBV20-1 to TRBJ1-2, with D possibly TRBD1 on 5 matching bases. Germline V gene sequence: CDR1 DFQATT, CDR2 SNEGSKA (reference sequence). Trimming took 1 base from V and 1 from J, leaving 7 bases between them. The CDR3 contains 13 residues. CDR3 nucleotide sequence: TGCAGTGCTAGAGGGGACGGTAACTATGGCTACACCTTC. As protein: CSARGDGNYGYTF.